This T cell receptor beta chain was sequenced during a study of memory CD4+ T cells and cytomegalovirus serostatus. At the level of the study: This sample comes from healthy Belgian adults, roughly 9 CMV seropositive, 20 to 25 seronegative.

Measured with immunoSEQ multiplex PCR; TCRdb has only the in-frame clones, and not every one. The sample lists 40,000 to 55,000 clones; 76% were seen once. V shed 4 bases and J 5 bases; nucleotides not matched to a gene: 13. CDR3 length: 16 amino acids. Germline values: CDR1 SGHRS, CDR2 YFSETQ. Single viable CD3+CD4+CD8-CD45RO+ cells were sorted as the memory CD4+ T cells. With regard to this clone: Its target is not known.

General study results and limits: Suggested: most of the CMV-linked TCR signature lies in CD4+ memory cells. About 40% of the roughly 160 known CMV-associated TCRbeta sequences appeared in CD4+ memory. CMV serostatus prediction reached median AUC about 0.95, or 0.9 with US-trained model.

The TCR was taken from an adult in good health and CMV-seronegative. The chain employs TRBV5-1 and TRBJ2-7; TRBD1 agrees at 9 bases. The specimen sequenced was memory CD4+ T cells from blood. For the CDR3, the DNA is TGCGCCAGCAGCGTCGAACAACAGGGGGCGCTGAACGAGCAGTACTTC. The encoded protein is CASSVEQQGALNEQYF.